This T cell receptor (beta chain) was retrieved from a study of blood T cell repertoires in COVID-19. Study at large: Spain, Italy and the United States supplied samples that represented acute and convalescent COVID-19. PBMCs, B-cell-depleted T cells, or T cells were the source of the cDNA or gDNA that made up the material.

Per the study methods: Estimation of nucleated cell counts was performed using reference gene primer amplification. Data came from immunoSEQ multiplex PCR; TCRdb stores just in-frame clones and leaves some out. D and trimming were read from the DNA, whereas the V and J calls and clone size are those reported in that table. The table shows some 50,000 clones, with about 76% occurring only once. Sequenced material: peripheral blood. This sequence was found in a human donor with active or convalescent COVID-19. The donor label of this sample is uncertain.

This CDR3 is CASSGPLNSPLHF. The CDR3 bases are TGTGCCAGCAGTGGGCCGTTAAATTCACCCCTCCACTTT. This chain connects TRBV2 to TRBJ1-6, with no clear D. Trimming took off 4 bases at V and 7 bases at J, with 8 bases between the two ends. The germline V gene has CDR1 SNHLY and CDR2 FYNNEI. This CDR3 contains 13 residues.